These 9 T cell receptor beta chains originate from one sample sequenced in a study of technical replicates of blood from a few donors. Assay: immunoSEQ multiplex PCR; the TCRdb copy retains only in-frame clones and omits some. The sample records 60,000 to 80,000 clones, almost 95% being singletons. The specimen was T cells isolated from PBMCs. These receptors all come from a human donor in good health.

The chain is built from TRBV5-1 and TRBJ2-7; no firm D call. Per the germline V gene, CDR1 is SGHRS and CDR2 is YFSETQ. The CDR3 extends over 11 amino acids. The V gene lost 2 bases and the J gene lost 5 bases, with 5 bases spanning the gap. The CDR3 protein is CASSFHDEQYF. CDR3 nucleotide sequence: TGCGCCAGCAGCTTTCATGACGAGCAGTACTTC.

The rearrangement uses TRBV6-5 and TRBJ1-1; a weak D match, TRBD1 (6 bases). The V end was cut by 2 bases, the J end by 0 bases, with 13 bases between. The CDR3 spans 16 residues. Germline V CDR1 and CDR2: MNHEY, SVGAGI. This CDR3 is CASSYVGDNMNTEAFF. The CDR3 DNA is TGTGCCAGCAGTTACGTTGGGGACAACATGAACACTGAAGCTTTCTTT.

This sequence joins TRBV7-9 and TRBJ2-7; TRBD2 is a possible D gene (5 bases). The CDR3 length is 14 residues. Germline V CDR1 and CDR2: SEHNR, FQNEAQ (reference sequence). With 1 base removed from V and 0 bases from J, the gap between germline ends came to 7 bases. The CDR3 nucleotides read TGTGCCAGCAGCTTAGAGCGGAGCTCCTACGAGCAGTACTTC. This gives the protein CASSLERSSYEQYF.

This clone has just one count. V usage is TRBV6-5 and J usage is TRBJ2-5, with TRBD1 matching 10 bases. J was trimmed by 4 bases and V by 4 bases; bases with no gene match: 0. The CDR3 length is 13 residues. The germline V gene has CDR1 MNHEY and CDR2 SVGAGI. CDR3 sequence reads: CASSWTGGETQYF. DNA for the CDR3: TGTGCCAGCAGTTGGACAGGGGGAGAGACCCAGTACTTC.

This chain uses TRBV15 with TRBJ1-1, with 8 bases that match TRBD1. This CDR3 comprises 15 residues. With V trimmed by 2 bases and J by 5 bases, 7 bases remained unmatched. Germline values: CDR1 LNHNV, CDR2 YYDKDF (reference sequence). The CDR3 is CATSRTTGGYTEAFF. The CDR3 DNA sequence: TGTGCCACCAGCAGAACAACAGGGGGTTATACTGAAGCTTTCTTT.

This CDR3 reads CASSGVPDTQYF. As DNA, the CDR3 is TGTGCCAGCAGCGGAGTTCCAGATACGCAGTATTTT. The chain uses TRBV7-9 and TRBJ2-3; D uncertain. The V end lost 5 bases, the J end lost 4 bases, and 7 bases lay between the germline ends. Germline V CDR1 and CDR2: SEHNR, FQNEAQ (reference sequence). The CDR3 has 12 amino acids.

J is TRBJ1-1 and V is TRBV18, with 8 nucleotides matching TRBD1. The CDR3 is 15 residues long. V trimming: 3 bases; J trimming: 3 bases; junction bases outside the gene matches: 6. Looked up from germline, CDR1 is KGHSH and CDR2 is LQKENI. The CDR3 loop is CASSPTGGRDTEAFF. The CDR3 bases are TGTGCCAGCTCACCCACAGGGGGAAGAGACACTGAAGCTTTCTTT.

The chain combines TRBV5-1 with TRBJ1-4; D is ambiguous. CDR1 is SGHRS, CDR2 YFSETQ, per germline. Trimming pared 7 bases from V and 8 bases from J, leaving 9 bases between. This CDR3 comprises 11 residues. CDR3 region: CASRREEKLFF. Here the CDR3 DNA reads TGCGCCAGCCGAAGAGAGGAAAAACTGTTTTTT. The variable domain in full, with the rest retrieved from reference TRBV5-1 and TRBJ1-4, is KAGVTQTPRYLIKTRGQQVTLSCSPISGHRSVSWYQQTPGQGLQFLFEYFSETQRNKGNFPGRFSGRQFSNSRSEMNVSTLELGDSALYLCASRREEKLFFGSGTQLSVL.

CDR3 sequence: CASSSLPGVNQPQHF. The CDR3 nucleotides read TGTGCCAGCAGTTCTTTACCCGGGGTTAATCAGCCCCAGCATTTT. This sequence joins TRBV27 and TRBJ1-5; D uncertain. Trimming cost V 4 bases and J 4 bases, with 14 bases left between them. Germline V CDR1 and CDR2: MNHEY, SMNVEV (reference sequence). CDR3 size: 15 residues.